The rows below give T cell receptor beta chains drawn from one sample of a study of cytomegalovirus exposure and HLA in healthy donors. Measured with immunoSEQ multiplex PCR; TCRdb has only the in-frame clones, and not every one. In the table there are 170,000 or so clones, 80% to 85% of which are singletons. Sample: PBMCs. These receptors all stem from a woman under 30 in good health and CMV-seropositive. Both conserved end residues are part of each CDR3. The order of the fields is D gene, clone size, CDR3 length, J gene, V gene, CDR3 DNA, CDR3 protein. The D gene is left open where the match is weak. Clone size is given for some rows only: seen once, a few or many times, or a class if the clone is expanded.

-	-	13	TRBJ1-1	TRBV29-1	TGCAGCGTTGAAGGGGAGGGGGAATATGGGGCTTTCTTT	CSVEGEGEYGAFF
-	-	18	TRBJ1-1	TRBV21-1	TGTGCCAGCGGTGCGGGACTTACGGGGGTTGGGGTGAACACTGAAGCTTTCTTT	CASGAGLTGVGVNTEAFF
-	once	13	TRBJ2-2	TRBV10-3	TGTGCCACGAAGGACACAAACACCGGGGAGCTGTTTTTT	CATKDTNTGELFF
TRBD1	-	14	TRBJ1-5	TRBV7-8	TGTGCCAGCAGCTTAGGGGACAGAAATCAGCCCCAGCATTTT	CASSLGDRNQPQHF
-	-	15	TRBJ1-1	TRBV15	TGTGCCACCAGCAGAGACGTTACAAAGAACACTGAAGCTTTCTTT	CATSRDVTKNTEAFF
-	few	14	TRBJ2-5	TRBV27	TGTGCCAGCAGTCCCGGACTGGTGGAAGGGACCCAGTACTTC	CASSPGLVEGTQYF
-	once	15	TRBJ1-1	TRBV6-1	TGTGCCAGCAGTGAGAGAAGGAGGCCGAACACTGAAGCTTTCTTT	CASSERRRPNTEAFF
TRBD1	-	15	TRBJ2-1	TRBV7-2	TGTGCCAGCAGCTTTACGGGACAGAGCTACAATGAGCAGTTCTTC	CASSFTGQSYNEQFF
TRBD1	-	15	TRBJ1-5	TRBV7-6	TGTGCCAGCAGCTTAGGACAGGGTTGGCATCAGCCCCAGCATTTT	CASSLGQGWHQPQHF
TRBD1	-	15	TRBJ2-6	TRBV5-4	TGTGCCAGCAGCTTGCAGGGGGTCGGGGCCAACGTCCTGACTTTC	CASSLQGVGANVLTF
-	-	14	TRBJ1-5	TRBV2	TGTGCCAGCAGTGAAGGGAGGACCAATCAGCCCCAGCATTTT	CASSEGRTNQPQHF
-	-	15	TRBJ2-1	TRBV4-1	TGCGCCAGCAGCCAAGGCGGGGGCCCTTATAATGAGCAGTTCTTC	CASSQGGGPYNEQFF
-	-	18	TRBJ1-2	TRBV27	TGTGCCAGCAGTCAAAATACAGGGAGGGGTCTTAGTAGCTATGGCTACACCTTC	CASSQNTGRGLSSYGYTF
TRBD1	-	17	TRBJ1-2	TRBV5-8	TGTGCCAGCAGCCGAGGGTCGACAGGGACCTCTTCCTATGGCTACACCTTC	CASSRGSTGTSSYGYTF
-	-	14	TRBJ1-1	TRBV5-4	TGTGCCAGCAGCTCGGCCGCAGGGAACACTGAAGCTTTCTTT	CASSSAAGNTEAFF
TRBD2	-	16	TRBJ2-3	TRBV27	TGTGCCAGCAGTTCGCTAGCGGGGGCGATCACAGATACGCAGTATTTT	CASSSLAGAITDTQYF
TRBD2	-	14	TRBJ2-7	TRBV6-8	TGTGCCAGCGGGGGGGGACTACCTTACTACGAGCAGTACTTC	CASGGGLPYYEQYF
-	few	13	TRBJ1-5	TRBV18	TGTGCCAGCTCACCCCAGTACAATCAGCCCCAGCATTTT	CASSPQYNQPQHF
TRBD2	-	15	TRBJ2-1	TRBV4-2	TGTGCCAGCAGCCAAGCCAGCGGGGGGAACAATGAGCAGTTCTTC	CASSQASGGNNEQFF
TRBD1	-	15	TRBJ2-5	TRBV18	TGTGCCAGCTCCCCTGGGACAGGGACCCAAGAGACCCAGTACTTC	CASSPGTGTQETQYF
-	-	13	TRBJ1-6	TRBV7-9	TGTGCCAGCAGCTTAGTCAGGGATTCACCCCTCCACTTT	CASSLVRDSPLHF
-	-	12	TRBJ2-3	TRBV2	TGTGCCTCCAAGGGGGACCCAGATACGCAGTATTTT	CASKGDPDTQYF
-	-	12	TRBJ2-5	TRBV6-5	TGTGCCAGCACTACGCGGCAAGAGACCCAGTACTTC	CASTTRQETQYF
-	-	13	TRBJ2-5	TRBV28	TGTGCCAGCAGTTTATCAGGGTGGGAGACCCAGTACTTC	CASSLSGWETQYF
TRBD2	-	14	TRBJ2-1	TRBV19	TGTGCCAGTAGTATGCTGGCAGGGAGGGATGAGCAGTTCTTC	CASSMLAGRDEQFF
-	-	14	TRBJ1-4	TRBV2	TGTGCCAGCAGTGGGCGGCGGACTAATGAAAAACTGTTTTTT	CASSGRRTNEKLFF
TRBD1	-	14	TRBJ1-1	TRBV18	TGTGCCAGCTCACTCAAGGGGGCTGGCACTGAAGCTTTCTTT	CASSLKGAGTEAFF